The 18 T cell receptor beta chains given below trace back to one sample, sequenced in a study of T cell responses to AZD1222 COVID-19 vaccine (TCRdb year 2021). The method behind the library was the immunoSEQ multiplex PCR assay. The table was pulled from immuneACCESS by TCRdb, which kept in-frame rearrangements only. Such tables lose some clones; where checked, under half of the loss comes from unresolved V genes, and the rest has no known cause. This sample comprises 200,000 or so clones, around 94% of them detected only once. Of the sample, 8.5% to 12% falls within the top ten clones. The sample's time point label is to be understood as: baseline before first vaccination. Sample: peripheral blood, taken on day 0 of AZD1222 vaccination. The receptors were gathered from an adult in good health.

The genes are TRBV19 and TRBJ1-1; D not certain. V was pared by 9 bases and J by 4 bases, with 9 bases between. The CDR3 loop spans 11 amino acids. Germline V gene data show CDR1 as LNHDA and CDR2 as SQIVND (reference sequence). The CDR3 protein is CASSDGTEAFF. CDR3 nucleotide sequence: TGTGCCAGCTCGGACGGCACTGAAGCTTTCTTT.

This chain links TRBV4-2 with TRBJ2-3; 7 nucleotides match TRBD1. This CDR3 comprises 15 residues. V shed 1 base, J shed 6 bases, and the junction held 7 bases outside the gene matches. Germline CDR1 is LGHNA and CDR2 is YNFKEQ. The CDR3, as DNA: TGTGCCAGCAGCCAAGGCGAGGGGGCCGCCGATACGCAGTATTTT. Translated, it gives CASSQGEGAADTQYF.

The V gene is TRBV6-5, the J gene TRBJ2-1; 9 bases are a match to TRBD2. This CDR3 is 13 amino acids long. Germline V gene lookup returns CDR1 MNHEY and CDR2 SVGAGI. This CDR3 is CGVAGVTYNEQFF. CDR3 DNA sequence: TGTGGGGTAGCGGGAGTTACCTACAATGAGCAGTTCTTC.

This chain uses TRBV23-1 with TRBJ1-5; D gene uncertain. TRBV23-1 is an ORF for which the function is uncertain. The V gene lost 11 bases and the J gene lost 0 bases, with 17 bases spanning the gap. This CDR3 has 15 amino acids. The CDR3 DNA reads as TGCGCCCAAACGGGCTGGTGCGATAGCAATCAGCCCCAGCATTTT. As protein: CAQTGWCDSNQPQHF.

This clone was observed a handful of times. The chain uses TRBV3-1 (or the pseudogene TRBV3-2) and TRBJ1-1; 7 positions match TRBD1. The CDR3 is 13 residues long. Germline CDR1 LGHDT, CDR2 YNNKEL (reference sequence). The V segment lost 2 bases and the J segment 6 bases; nucleotides outside the gene matches: 3. The DNA of the CDR3 is TGTGCCAGCAGCCAACGAGGGGGCTCTGAAGCTTTCTTT. Its protein is CASSQRGGSEAFF.

The chain carries TRBV6-5 and TRBJ1-4; TRBD1 is a possible D gene (6 bases). The V gene's germline CDR1 is MNHEY and CDR2 SVGAGI. Trimming took 8 bases from V and 6 from J, leaving 10 bases between them. The CDR3 covers 12 residues. The CDR3 nucleotides read TGTGCCAGCGGGGGGGCGGATGAAAAACTGTTTTTT. It encodes CASGGADEKLFF.

This clone was found a few times. The chain joins TRBV19 to TRBJ1-2, with a possible D match to TRBD1 (5 bases). The CDR3 sequence is 14 residues long. Germline-derived CDR1 and CDR2 are LNHDA and SQIVND (reference sequence). Trimming removed 4 bases at V and 7 bases at J, with 16 bases between. The CDR3 bases are TGTGCCAGTAGTACCATCTCAGGGATGGGTGGCTACACCTTC. Amino acids: CASSTISGMGGYTF.

V is TRBV2 and J is TRBJ1-2; unclear D gene. Trimming left V 7 bases short and J 1 base short, with 10 bases between. The CDR3 extends over 13 amino acids. Germline CDR1 reads SNHLY; CDR2 reads FYNNEI. The CDR3 DNA reads as TGTGCCAGCATGCTCGACGGTAACTATGGCTACACCTTC. This gives the protein CASMLDGNYGYTF.

This sequence joins TRBV7-9 and TRBJ1-1; D ambiguous. The CDR3 is made up of 13 amino acids. Germline V lookup: CDR1 SEHNR, CDR2 FQNEAQ (reference sequence). V lost 2 bases to trimming and J lost 4 bases, with 8 bases between them. The CDR3 region has the DNA TGTGCCAGCAGCTTACCAATTAGCACTGAAGCTTTCTTT. This translates into CASSLPISTEAFF.

This clone was found once. CDR3 in DNA: TGTGCCAGCAGTTCCGTCTCTGGAAACACCATATATTTT. This codes for CASSSVSGNTIYF. V gene TRBV6-2 or TRBV6-3 combines with J gene TRBJ1-3; D not certain. Germline V lookup: CDR1 MNHEY, CDR2 SVGEGT. The CDR3 contains 13 residues. Trimming removed 4 bases from V and 0 bases from J, with 4 bases in between.

The J gene is TRBJ2-5, the V gene TRBV3-1 (or the pseudogene TRBV3-2); 8 nucleotides align to TRBD2. Germline trimming cut 1 base from V and 3 bases from J; bases unmatched to any gene: 1. CDR1 and CDR2 (germline): LGHDT, YNNKEL (reference sequence). The CDR3 contains 14 residues. The CDR3 reads CASSQAGLEETQYF. In DNA, the CDR3 is TGTGCCAGCAGCCAAGCGGGACTAGAAGAGACCCAGTACTTC.

CDR3 sequence (DNA): TGTGCCAGTAGTATCGGCCTTTCCTATGGCTACACCTTC. Translated, it gives CASSIGLSYGYTF. The chain is built from TRBV19 and TRBJ1-2, with D unresolved. The CDR3 sequence is 13 residues long. Germline V CDR1 and CDR2: LNHDA, SQIVND (reference sequence). V was shortened by 3 bases and J by 4 bases, with 9 bases between the two germline ends.

This clone was detected a few times. The chain is built from TRBV6-5 and TRBJ1-5; no firm D call. The length of the CDR3 is 15 residues. The V gene's germline CDR1 is MNHEY and CDR2 SVGAGI. V was trimmed by 7 bases and J by 2 bases, leaving 15 bases between them. The CDR3 DNA reads as TGTGCCAGCATCGGACGGAGGAACGGCAATCAGCCCCAGCATTTT. Encoded protein: CASIGRRNGNQPQHF.

This rearrangement joins TRBV28 to TRBJ1-5; D might be TRBD1 (5 bases). This CDR3 comprises 15 residues. Trimming shortened V by 6 bases and J by 0 bases, and 12 bases separated the two germline ends. Per the germline V gene, CDR1 is MDHEN and CDR2 is SYDVKM. CDR3 sequence reads: CASRYSGTSNQPQHF. Written as DNA, the CDR3 is TGTGCCAGCAGATATTCCGGGACTAGCAATCAGCCCCAGCATTTT. Drawing the rest from reference TRBV28 and TRBJ1-5, the complete variable domain is DVKVTQSSRYLVKRTGEKVFLECVQDMDHENMFWYRQDPGLGLRLIYFSYDVKMKEKGDIPEGYSVSREKKERFSLILESASTNQTSMYLCASRYSGTSNQPQHFGDGTRLSIL.

This clone appeared a few times. The gene calls are TRBV9 and TRBJ2-3; 13 bases are shared with TRBD2. The CDR3 contains 15 residues. The trim removed 4 bases at V and 6 bases at J, leaving 5 bases unmatched. The germline CDR1 and CDR2 sequences are SGDLS and YYNGEE. CDR3 protein: CASSTGLAGTDTQYF. CDR3 DNA sequence: TGTGCCAGCAGCACGGGACTAGCGGGAACTGATACGCAGTATTTT.

The chain has TRBV25-1 and TRBJ2-4, with a tentative D call TRBD1 (6 bases). This CDR3 is built from 14 residues. The V and J ends lost 6 bases and 1 base respectively, with 10 bases between them. From germline, CDR1 is MGHDK and CDR2 SYGVNS. In nucleotides, the CDR3 is TGTGCCAGCAGCCAGGGGCTTGCCAAAAACATTCAGTACTTC. This sequence encodes CASSQGLAKNIQYF.

V is TRBV2 and J is TRBJ1-1, with 11 bases lining up with TRBD1. The ends lost 6 bases at V and 7 bases at J; junction bases unmatched: 7. The CDR3 totals 14 residues. The germline gives CDR1 SNHLY, CDR2 FYNNEI. CDR3 protein: CASRRGQGGGEAFF. The CDR3 DNA sequence: TGTGCCAGCAGAAGGGGACAGGGGGGCGGTGAAGCTTTCTTT. Looking up the rest from reference TRBV2 and TRBJ1-1 gives the full variable domain: EPEVTQTPSHQVTQMGQEVILRCVPISNHLYFYWYRQILGQKVEFLVSFYNNEISEKSEIFDDQFSVERPDGSNFTLKIRSTKLEDSAMYFCASRRGQGGGEAFFGQGTRLTVV.

This clone was counted once. The V and J genes are TRBV7-6 and TRBJ1-2; no clear D. This CDR3 spans 14 amino acids. Trimming left V 1 base short and J 8 bases short, with 14 bases between. The germline V gene has CDR1 SGHVS and CDR2 FNYEAQ. The CDR3 here is CASSLGPSPQGYTF. The CDR3 coding sequence is TGTGCCAGCAGCTTAGGCCCCAGCCCTCAGGGCTACACCTTC.